Listed here are 32 T cell receptor beta chains from one sample, sequenced in a study of blood T cells in healthy people across ages. Then a second PCR, running roughly 7 to 12 cycles, was carried out with a sample-barcoded 5' primer and a J-beta primer mix. A single record per CDR3 protein comes from TCRdb applying MiXCR to the 5' RACE reads. In the table there are hundreds of thousands of distinct CDR3 sequences, around three fifths of which are singletons. The sequenced sample was blood. All receptors derive from a middle-aged man in good health.

This chain joins TRBV7-3 and TRBJ2-1, with 8 bases matching TRBD2. The DNA end is a closer match to TRBJ2-7, so the J assignment may be wrong. The CDR3 is made up of 15 amino acids. Germline V gene data show CDR1 as SGHTA and CDR2 as FQGTGA. CDR3 amino acids: CASSLAAGAYNEQYF. DNA for the CDR3: TGTGCCAGCAGCTTAGCAGCGGGAGCCTACAATGAGCAGTACTTC.

This rearrangement joins TRBV7-3 to TRBJ2-3, with 11 bases matching TRBD2. The ends lost 5 bases at V and 3 bases at J; junction bases unmatched: 4. Germline V lookup: CDR1 SGHTA, CDR2 FQGTGA. The CDR3 covers 15 residues. CDR3 nucleotide sequence: TGTGCCAGCAGCAAGGGACTAGCGGTGACAGATACGCAGTATTTT. Translating gives CASSKGLAVTDTQYF. Full variable domain (rest looked up from reference TRBV7-3 and TRBJ2-3): GAGVSQTPSNKVTEKGKYVELRCDPISGHTALYWYRQSLGQGPEFLIYFQGTGAADDSGLPNDRFFAVRPEGSVSTLKIQRTERGDSAVYLCASSKGLAVTDTQYFGPGTRLTVL.

This clonotype showed up just a few times. This chain connects TRBV10-3 to TRBJ2-4; possible D gene TRBD2, 5 bases. The J call is in doubt because the DNA end fits TRBJ2-7 better. The CDR3 loop spans 15 amino acids. From germline, CDR1 is ENHRY and CDR2 SYGVKD. CDR3 coding DNA: TGTGCCATCAGTGAAACCTCGGGGATGAATGGCGAGCAGTACTTC. Translation gives CAISETSGMNGEQYF.

The genes are TRBV10-3 and TRBJ2-7; 7 bases fit TRBD2. CDR1 is ENHRY and CDR2 is SYGVKD in the germline V gene. The ends lost 4 bases at V and 6 bases at J; junction bases unmatched: 9. CDR3 size: 14 residues. CDR3 sequence: CAISVISGGREQYF. CDR3 nucleotides: TGTGCCATCAGTGTGATTTCGGGAGGACGCGAGCAGTACTTC.

The genes are TRBV28 and TRBJ1-2; tentatively, D is TRBD1 (5 bases). V was trimmed by 4 bases and J by 5 bases, leaving 26 bases between them. The CDR3 runs to 18 residues. The V gene's germline CDR1 is MDHEN and CDR2 SYDVKM. DNA for the CDR3: TGTGCCAGCAGTTCATCAATCTCAAGACAGCCTGTTTCTTATGGCTACACCTTC. Translating gives CASSSSISRQPVSYGYTF.

This clonotype is a singleton in its sample. This sequence joins TRBV27 and TRBJ2-4; D may be TRBD1 (7 bases). The closer fit of TRBJ2-7 to the DNA end suggests the J call may be wrong. Germline values: CDR1 MNHEY, CDR2 SMNVEV (reference sequence). The CDR3 covers 15 residues. CDR3 coding DNA: TGTGCCAGCAGTTTAGAGGAGGGGGCGGCCTACGAGCAGTACTTC. Protein: CASSLEEGAAYEQYF.

The chain is built from TRBV6-2 or TRBV6-3 and TRBJ2-3; 7 nucleotides line up with TRBD2. CDR3 length: 13 residues. V trimming: 0 bases; J trimming: 7 bases; junction bases outside the gene matches: 1. Germline V lookup: CDR1 MNHEY, CDR2 SVGEGT. The CDR3 coding sequence is TGTGCCAGCAGTTACTCTAGCGGGTATACGCAGTATTTT. Protein product: CASSYSSGYTQYF.

This clonotype showed up just once. The chain uses TRBV6-2 or TRBV6-3 and TRBJ2-7; 12 bases align to TRBD1. Trimming removed 6 bases from V and 5 bases from J; junction bases left unmatched: 8. Germline V CDR1 and CDR2: MNHEY, SVGEGT. There are 15 residues in the CDR3. CDR3 DNA: TGTGCCAGCAGGTCCGGGACAGGGGGCGGCCACGAGCAGTACTTC. Translation: CASRSGTGGGHEQYF.

The rearrangement uses TRBV5-1 and TRBJ2-2, with D perhaps matching TRBD1 or TRBD2 (5 bases each). The CDR3 loop spans 15 amino acids. Per germline, CDR1 SGHRS and CDR2 YFSETQ. V was trimmed by 4 bases and J by 8 bases, leaving 18 bases between them. The CDR3 DNA is TGCGCCAGCAGCACGGCGCCGGGACGGCATGGGGAGCTGTTTTTT. Translated, it gives CASSTAPGRHGELFF.

This clonotype has more than one count but fewer than ten. This rearrangement joins TRBV7-3 to TRBJ2-1; D is perhaps TRBD2 (5 bases). CDR1 and CDR2 (germline): SGHTA, FQGTGA. V was clipped by 2 bases and J by 6 bases, with 20 bases between them. This CDR3 comprises 17 residues. The CDR3 reads CASSLESLTRRGNEQFF. The CDR3 DNA reads as TGTGCCAGCAGCTTAGAATCGCTCACTAGGCGCGGCAATGAGCAGTTCTTC.

V is TRBV9 and J is TRBJ1-2; D unclear. CDR1 is SGDLS and CDR2 is YYNGEE in the germline V gene. Trimming removed 0 bases from V and 4 bases from J, with 10 bases in between. The CDR3 extends over 14 amino acids. CDR3 region: CASSVGEGGYGYTF. CDR3 in DNA: TGTGCCAGCAGCGTAGGAGAGGGCGGCTATGGCTACACCTTC.

Here the CDR3 reads CASSQERATYEQYF. The CDR3 coding sequence is TGTGCCAGCAGCCAAGAACGCGCGACCTACGAGCAGTACTTC. V is TRBV14 and J is TRBJ2-7; no clear D. CDR1 and CDR2 (germline): SGHDN, FVKESK. V dropped 0 bases and J dropped 2 bases, with 8 bases sitting between them. The CDR3 length is 14 residues.

The chain joins TRBV7-9 to TRBJ1-2; no clear D. The V gene's germline CDR1 is SEHNR and CDR2 FQNEAQ (reference sequence). V dropped 2 bases and J dropped 6 bases, with 16 bases sitting between them. This CDR3 contains 15 residues. The CDR3 loop reads CASSLTRRVEHGYTF. The CDR3 DNA is TGTGCCAGCAGCTTAACGCGCCGGGTGGAACATGGCTACACCTTC.

The chain has TRBV2 and TRBJ1-4; 7 positions match TRBD1. The CDR3 covers 14 residues. V lost 8 bases, J lost 6 bases, and 9 bases stayed unmatched. Per germline, CDR1 SNHLY and CDR2 FYNNEI. The CDR3 loop is CASDETGWDEKLFF. DNA for the CDR3: TGTGCCAGCGATGAGACAGGGTGGGATGAAAAACTGTTTTTT.

V gene TRBV12-3 or TRBV12-4 combines with J gene TRBJ2-4, with D perhaps TRBD1 or TRBD2 (5 bases each). V was trimmed by 6 bases and J by 1 base, leaving 10 bases between them. The CDR3 consists of 14 residues. For the CDR3, the DNA is TGTGCCAGCAGAGGAGAGGGGGCCAAAAACATTCAGTACTTC. This gives the protein CASRGEGAKNIQYF.

The CDR3 here is CASSPARSWTQHF. As DNA, the CDR3 is TGTGCCAGCAGCCCCGCCAGGTCTTGGACCCAGCATTTT. The chain links TRBV6-5 to TRBJ1-5; unclear D gene. Germline-derived CDR1 and CDR2 are MNHEY and SVGAGI. The V and J ends lost 6 bases and 11 bases respectively, with 17 bases between them. CDR3 length equals 13 residues.

This clonotype was counted ten times or more. J is TRBJ1-5 and V is TRBV23-1; tentatively, D is TRBD1 (5 bases). TRBV23-1 is classed as an ORF, of uncertain function. The CDR3 spans 16 residues. Trimming cost V 6 bases and J 11 bases, with 26 bases left between them. The DNA for the CDR3 is TGCGCCAGCAGGGGGACCCATAGAATCATGCAAGGGGCCCAGCATTTT. Amino acids: CASRGTHRIMQGAQHF.

The chain employs TRBV27 and TRBJ2-1; 12 bases agree with TRBD2. This CDR3 is built from 16 residues. V trimming: 0 bases; J trimming: 10 bases; junction bases outside the gene matches: 7. Germline V gives CDR1 MNHEY, CDR2 SMNVEV (reference sequence). CDR3 DNA sequence: TGTGCCAGCAGTTTATCGAGGACTAGCGGGGCGGCGGAGCAGTTCTTC. This translates into CASSLSRTSGAAEQFF.

This sequence joins TRBV4-3 and TRBJ2-2, with D hard to call. This CDR3 comprises 14 residues. Trimming removed 1 base at V and 5 bases at J, with 8 bases between. Germline CDR1 LGHNA, CDR2 YSLEER. The CDR3 region has the DNA TGCGCCAGCAGCCAAGTAGCTTGGACCGGGGAGCTGTTTTTT. Its protein product is CASSQVAWTGELFF.

This chain joins TRBV7-9 and TRBJ2-3, with a tentative D call TRBD2 (6 bases). This CDR3 has 15 amino acids. The ends were cut back, 3 bases at V and 4 bases at J, with 14 bases in the middle. Germline V CDR1 and CDR2: SEHNR, FQNEAQ (reference sequence). The CDR3 reads CASSFGVAESDTQYF. The CDR3 nucleotides read TGTGCCAGCAGCTTCGGGGTAGCGGAATCAGATACGCAGTATTTT.

This clonotype was seen a handful of times. The chain carries TRBV28 and TRBJ2-5, with TRBD1 identical over 8 bases. V was pared by 3 bases and J by 4 bases, with 13 bases of the junction left unmatched. Germline lookup yields CDR1 MDHEN and CDR2 SYDVKM. The CDR3 contains 17 residues. The CDR3 here is CASSLGPMAGGLETQYF. CDR3 coding DNA: TGTGCCAGCAGTTTGGGGCCAATGGCAGGGGGCCTAGAGACCCAGTACTTC.

This clonotype was recorded a few times. This chain joins TRBV20-1 and TRBJ2-7; D perhaps matches TRBD1 (6 bases). CDR1 is DFQATT and CDR2 is SNEGSKA in the germline V gene (reference sequence). The CDR3 consists of 12 residues. The V end was cut by 3 bases, the J end by 3 bases, with 9 bases between. The CDR3: CSARPTGYEQYF. As DNA, the CDR3 is TGCAGTGCTAGGCCGACAGGCTACGAGCAGTACTTC.

The genes are TRBV13 and TRBJ2-7; the match to TRBD2 covers 8 bases. This CDR3 has 14 amino acids. Germline assignment: CDR1 PRHDT and CDR2 FYEKMQ (reference sequence). V was clipped by 3 bases and J by 6 bases; unmatched bases: 7. This chain's CDR3 is CASSFGTSGFEQYF. CDR3 DNA sequence: TGTGCCAGCAGCTTCGGGACTAGTGGATTCGAGCAGTACTTC.

V and J are TRBV7-2 and TRBJ2-5, with 8 bases identical to TRBD2. This CDR3 is 15 amino acids long. J was trimmed by 11 bases and V by 1 base; bases with no gene match: 12. Germline-derived CDR1 and CDR2 are SGHTA and FQGNSA. The CDR3 protein is CASSLVSGSPHEQYF. CDR3 DNA sequence: TGTGCCAGCAGCTTAGTAAGCGGGAGTCCCCATGAGCAGTACTTC.

This clonotype was observed a few times. V and J are TRBV7-2 and TRBJ2-7, with 8 bases aligning to TRBD2. This CDR3 comprises 14 residues. From germline, CDR1 is SGHTA and CDR2 FQGNSA. Trimming removed 5 bases from V and 6 bases from J; junction bases left unmatched: 9. The CDR3 DNA follows: TGTGCCAGCAGCGTGGGACTAGTAATAGGCGAGCAGTACTTC. It is translated as CASSVGLVIGEQYF.

This rearrangement joins TRBV12-3 or TRBV12-4 to TRBJ2-5, with 9 bases identical to TRBD1. V was pared by 6 bases and J by 6 bases, with 8 bases of the junction left unmatched. The CDR3 length is 14 residues. Written as DNA, the CDR3 is TGTGCCAGCAGCGGGGGGACAGGGTTGCAGACCCAGTACTTC. It translates to CASSGGTGLQTQYF.

The table lists this clonotype with a few counts. This chain joins TRBV7-2 and TRBJ2-7; D is possibly TRBD1 (5 bases). Germline V gene sequence: CDR1 SGHTA, CDR2 FQGNSA. The V end lost 4 bases, the J end lost 7 bases, and 17 bases lay between the germline ends. The CDR3 covers 14 residues. Here the CDR3 DNA reads TGTGCCAGCAGCTGGGTACCAGGGTCGGATGAGCAGTACTTC. Protein: CASSWVPGSDEQYF.

In its sample, this clonotype was seen a few times. This chain uses TRBV7-9 with TRBJ1-4; possibly TRBD1 for D (6 bases). The CDR3 consists of 13 residues. Germline-derived CDR1 and CDR2 are SEHNR and FQNEAQ (reference sequence). V was pared by 7 bases and J by 6 bases, with 12 bases between. The CDR3 protein is CASKGGADEKLFF. In nucleotides, the CDR3 is TGTGCCAGCAAAGGGGGTGCAGATGAAAAACTGTTTTTT.

The chain joins TRBV2 to TRBJ1-1; D uncertain. This CDR3 is built from 13 residues. Germline V gene lookup returns CDR1 SNHLY and CDR2 FYNNEI. Between the trimmed V and J ends, which lost 3 bases and 6 bases, there was a span of 11 bases. In DNA form, the CDR3 reads TGTGCCAGCAGTGATCGGCAGTCCCCTGAAGCTTTCTTT. Translation: CASSDRQSPEAFF.

The chain has TRBV6-1 and TRBJ2-5; 7 bases match TRBD1. With V trimmed by 7 bases and J by 1 base, 9 bases remained unmatched. Germline values: CDR1 MNHNS, CDR2 SASEGT. The CDR3 totals 15 residues. DNA for the CDR3: TGTGCCAGCACCACGACAGGGACGATCCAAGAGACCCAGTACTTC. Amino acid sequence: CASTTTGTIQETQYF.

This clonotype was detected a few times. The rearrangement links TRBV28 to TRBJ2-5, with D perhaps TRBD1 (6 bases). Germline loops: CDR1 MDHEN, CDR2 SYDVKM. The CDR3 loop spans 13 amino acids. Trimming shortened V by 5 bases and J by 6 bases, and 13 bases separated the two germline ends. DNA for the CDR3: TGTGCCAGCAGTCGCAGGGGTATGCAGACCCAGTACTTC. It is translated as CASSRRGMQTQYF.

This rearrangement joins TRBV10-3 to TRBJ2-3; 15 bases align to TRBD2. Trimming removed 6 bases from V and 5 bases from J; junction bases left unmatched: 6. Germline CDR1 is ENHRY and CDR2 is SYGVKD. The CDR3 extends over 16 amino acids. The CDR3 DNA reads as TGTGCCATCAGCTCCGGACTAGCGGGAGGGATAGATACGCAGTATTTT. Translation: CAISSGLAGGIDTQYF.